The present T cell receptor beta chain was sequenced within a study of blood T cell repertoires in COVID-19. The CDR3 is made up of 15 amino acids. Deletions cut 0 bases from V and 1 base from J, with 10 bases between. Per the germline V gene, CDR1 is SGHRS and CDR2 is YFSETQ. Libraries were prepared by immunoSEQ multiplex PCR; TCRdb keeps only in-frame clonotypes and omits some of them. This table has 150,000 to 200,000 clones, less than 85% appearing once. This clone came up a few times. The chain is built from TRBV5-1 and TRBJ1-2; tentative D call: TRBD1 (5 bases). Sequencing was done on a sample of peripheral blood. The sequence was collected from a woman over 75 with acute or convalescent COVID-19. The CDR3 region has the DNA TGCGCCAGCAGCTTGGGGCAGGGCCTTAACTATGGCTACACCTTC. Translation: CASSLGQGLNYGYTF.